This is a list of T cell receptor beta chains from one sample in a study of T cell repertoires in cytomegalovirus infection. TCRdb reprocessed the reads with MiXCR, giving one entry per CDR3 protein. The sample consists of 450,000 to 550,000 distinct CDR3 sequences, about two fifths of them appearing once. For these receptors, no antigen is known. This sample comprised cultured PBMCs, obtained from culture after CMV antigen stimulation. These receptors all come from a human donor in good health (CMV status not recorded). Some clones in this sample may be carry-over from other donors' samples. Both conserved end residues are part of each CDR3. The D gene is left open where the match is weak. Only part of the rows carry a size: once, few, many, or a class if the clone is expanded.

D | J | size | length | V | DNA | CDR3
NA | TRBJ2-7 | NA | 13 | TRBV7-2 | TGTGCCAGCAGCTTCGACTCCACCTACGAGCAGTACTTC | CASSFDSTYEQYF
NA | TRBJ2-1 | NA | 13 | TRBV7-9 | TGTGCCAGCAGTCCGAGCGGGTGGGGCGAGCAGTTCTTC | CASSPSGWGEQFF
NA | TRBJ1-3 | once | 13 | TRBV10-3 | TGTGCCATCAGTGTGGGCCAGAGAGACACCATATATTTT | CAISVGQRDTIYF
TRBD2 | TRBJ2-1 | NA | 17 | TRBV10-3 | TGTGCCATCAGTGGGGGAGTAGCGGGAGGGACCTACAATGAGCAGTTCTTC | CAISGGVAGGTYNEQFF
NA | TRBJ2-3 | NA | 16 | TRBV6-2/TRBV6-3 | TGTGCCAGCAGTTATTCGGACAAGACCTTCACAGATACGCAGTATTTT | CASSYSDKTFTDTQYF
NA | TRBJ2-2 | NA | 16 | TRBV5-4 | TGTGCCAGCAGCCCAGGAGGGACTTCGAACACCGGGGAGCTGTTTTTT | CASSPGGTSNTGELFF
TRBD2 | TRBJ2-3 | NA | 16 | TRBV27 | TGTGCCAGCAGTTTAGTAGTAGCGGGGCCCACAGATACGCAGTATTTT | CASSLVVAGPTDTQYF
TRBD1 | TRBJ2-7 | NA | 15 | TRBV7-4 | TGTGCCAGCAGCTCCTACGGGGGACAGGGCTACGAGCAGTACTTC | CASSSYGGQGYEQYF
NA | TRBJ2-7 | NA | 14 | TRBV6-1 | TGTGCCAGCAGTGAATCGGGGCAGGGGTACGAGCAGTACTTC | CASSESGQGYEQYF
NA | TRBJ1-5 | NA | 14 | TRBV6-6 | TGTGCCAGCACTGGGACGGCTAGCAATCAGCCCCAGCATTTT | CASTGTASNQPQHF
NA | TRBJ1-5 | NA | 13 | TRBV7-2 | TGTGCCAGCAGCCCCGACCCCGGTCAGCCCCAGCATTTT | CASSPDPGQPQHF
TRBD1 | TRBJ1-2 | few | 14 | TRBV7-6 | TGTGCCAGCAGCTACGGGACAGTCGCTACCCCCTACACCTTC | CASSYGTVATPYTF
NA | TRBJ1-3 | few | 13 | TRBV19 | TGTGCCAGTAGGTCGAACTCTGGAAACACCATATATTTT | CASRSNSGNTIYF
NA | TRBJ1-6 | NA | 10 | TRBV28 | TGTGCCGTGGGAGATTCACCCCTCCACTTT | CAVGDSPLHF
NA | TRBJ1-2 | NA | 14 | TRBV7-4 | TGTGCCAGCAGCCACAGGGATGGGAACTATGGCTACACCTTC | CASSHRDGNYGYTF
TRBD1 | TRBJ1-2 | NA | 16 | TRBV7-2 | TGTGCCAGCAGCTCGGGGGGGACAGCTACTAACTATGGCTACACCTTC | CASSSGGTATNYGYTF
NA | TRBJ2-2 | few | 16 | TRBV7-2 | TGTGCCAGCCAGAGGGTGGGACGGATGAACACCGGGGAGCTGTTTTTT | CASQRVGRMNTGELFF
NA | TRBJ2-5 | NA | 15 | TRBV12-3/TRBV12-4 | TGTGCCAGCAGTTTCTCCGTGAGAGGGCAAGAGACCCAGTACTTC | CASSFSVRGQETQYF
NA | TRBJ2-1 | NA | 16 | TRBV7-9 | TGTGCCAGCAGCCCGCCGGGGGAAGGCTCCTACAATGAGCAGTTCTTC | CASSPPGEGSYNEQFF
NA | TRBJ2-5 | once | 13 | TRBV28 | TGTGCCAGCAGGGGAATCAACTGGGGGTCCCAGTACTTC | CASRGINWGSQYF
TRBD2 | TRBJ2-5 | few | 15 | TRBV7-2 | TGTGCCAGCAGCCTAGCGGGGGCCCATGAAGAGACCCAGTACTTC | CASSLAGAHEETQYF
TRBD1 | TRBJ1-3 | NA | 16 | TRBV6-5 | TGTGCCAGCAGTTACTCGGGGACAGGCTCTGGAAACACCATATATTTT | CASSYSGTGSGNTIYF
NA | TRBJ2-7 | many | 15 | TRBV7-2 | TGTGCCAGCAGCCCAGTGGCAGGGAAGGTAGACGAGCAGTACTTC | CASSPVAGKVDEQYF
NA | TRBJ1-3 | NA | 15 | TRBV7-2 | TGTGCCAGCAGCTTAGGGGGAGGGTTGGGAAACACCATATATTTT | CASSLGGGLGNTIYF
NA | TRBJ2-6 | many | 15 | TRBV7-2 | TGTGCCAGCAGCTTAGCGCGCGGGGGGGCCAACGTCCTGACTTTC | CASSLARGGANVLTF
NA | TRBJ2-3 | NA | 16 | TRBV5-4 | TGTGCCAGCAGCTTGATCGGGGGATCAACCACAGATACGCAGTATTTT | CASSLIGGSTTDTQYF
TRBD1 | TRBJ1-5 | NA | 14 | TRBV20-1 | TGCAGTGCCTCCCGGGACAGGAGTTATCAGCCCCAGCATTTT | CSASRDRSYQPQHF
NA | TRBJ2-7 | NA | 11 | TRBV2 | TGTGCCAGCAGATATTTCTACGAGCAGTACTTC | CASRYFYEQYF
NA | TRBJ2-5 | NA | 15 | TRBV2 | TGTGCCAGCCATCCGGGGACAAGTTACCAAGAGACCCAGTACTTC | CASHPGTSYQETQYF
TRBD1 | TRBJ1-2 | NA | 14 | TRBV28 | TGTGCCAGCAGTGACAGGGGGCAGGACTATGGCTACACCTTC | CASSDRGQDYGYTF
NA | TRBJ1-3 | few | 14 | TRBV19 | TGTGCCAGTAGTAGGACAGCCGTTGGAAACACCATATATTTT | CASSRTAVGNTIYF
TRBD1 | TRBJ2-7 | NA | 14 | TRBV12-3/TRBV12-4 | TGTGCCAGCACCGAAAGACAGGGGGTAGGCGAGCAGTACTTC | CASTERQGVGEQYF
TRBD1 | TRBJ2-3 | NA | 15 | TRBV10-3 | TGTGCCATCAGGGGGGACAGCGACGCATCAGATACGCAGTATTTT | CAIRGDSDASDTQYF
NA | TRBJ1-1 | NA | 16 | TRBV20-1 | TGCAGTGCTAGTCGGGGGATCCCACTTATGAACACTGAAGCTTTCTTT | CSASRGIPLMNTEAFF
NA | TRBJ1-2 | many | 12 | TRBV6-5 | TGTGCCAGCAGTTTCGTCGGAGGAGACTACACCTTC | CASSFVGGDYTF
TRBD2 | TRBJ2-4 | few | 15 | TRBV19 | TGTGCCAGTAGTACCCATTACGGGGAGGGCGAAATTCAGTACTTC | CASSTHYGEGEIQYF
NA | TRBJ1-1 | NA | 14 | TRBV10-3 | TGTGCCGTGGCTCGAGGAGGGACGAACACTGAAGCTTTCTTT | CAVARGGTNTEAFF
NA | TRBJ1-1 | NA | 13 | TRBV7-9 | TGTGCCACCTGGGCGCAGGGCGACACTGAAGCTTTCTTT | CATWAQGDTEAFF
NA | TRBJ1-3 | many | 20 | TRBV4-3 | TGCGCCAGCAGCCAAGATTTTGGGGAGGACAGCCTTTTCTCTGGAAACACCATATATTTT | CASSQDFGEDSLFSGNTIYF
TRBD1 | TRBJ2-3 | NA | 15 | TRBV20-1 | TGCAGTGCTAGTTTCCTGGGACAGGGAACGCTCGGGCAGTATTTT | CSASFLGQGTLGQYF
NA | TRBJ2-3 | NA | 14 | TRBV11-2 | TGTGCCAGCAGCGCGGGACATCCCAGAGATACGCAGTATTTT | CASSAGHPRDTQYF
NA | TRBJ1-1 | NA | 14 | TRBV28 | TGTGCCAGCAGTTTATCCTTTGACACCCCTGAAGCTTTCTTT | CASSLSFDTPEAFF
NA | TRBJ2-7 | once | 14 | TRBV10-3 | TGTGCCATCAGTGATACAGGGTCCCCCTACGAGCAGTACTTC | CAISDTGSPYEQYF
NA | TRBJ2-3 | NA | 14 | TRBV19 | TGTGCCAGTAGTATAACGGTTAGCACAGATACGCAGTATTTT | CASSITVSTDTQYF
NA | TRBJ2-5 | few | 12 | TRBV7-2 | TGTGCCAGCAGCCGCGGCGGGGTAACCCAGTACTTC | CASSRGGVTQYF
NA | TRBJ2-7 | NA | 16 | TRBV11-3 | TGTGCCAGCAGCTTAGACCGGGCAGGGGAAGAGGACGAGCAGTACTTC | CASSLDRAGEEDEQYF
NA | TRBJ1-5 | NA | 14 | TRBV12-3/TRBV12-4 | TGTGCCAGCAGTCCCTGGACGAGGAATCAGCCCCAGCATTTT | CASSPWTRNQPQHF
TRBD1 | TRBJ1-5 | NA | 16 | TRBV4-3 | TGCGCCAGCAGCCAAGGGACAGGGGAGGGCAGTCAGCCCCAGCATTTT | CASSQGTGEGSQPQHF
TRBD2 | TRBJ2-3 | few | 16 | TRBV7-8 | TGTGCCAGCAGCATACTAGCGGGAGGAGGCACAGATACGCAGTATTTT | CASSILAGGGTDTQYF